The sequence of this T cell receptor beta chain was determined in a study of shared clonotypes between healthy human individuals. Assay used: immunoSEQ multiplex PCR; TCRdb lists only in-frame clones, some missing. The table has 850,000 to 1,100,000 clones, approximately 80% seen once; the top ten hold about 0.94%. Germline assignment: CDR1 MNHNS and CDR2 SASEGT. The CDR3 contains 14 residues. Trimming removed 0 bases from V and 6 bases from J, with 9 bases in between. The sequenced sample consisted of memory CD4+ T cells from PBMCs. Subset defined: CD45RA-negative fraction. This chain connects TRBV6-1 to TRBJ1-5, with no clear D. The TCR comes from a man younger than 35 in good health. Some clones in this sample may be carry-over from other donors' samples. CDR3 protein: CASSEAWVVQPQHF. In DNA form, the CDR3 reads TGTGCCAGCAGTGAAGCGTGGGTGGTTCAGCCCCAGCATTTT.